The rows below give T cell receptor beta chains drawn from one sample of a study of spatial heterogeneity in lung cancer. MiXCR, run by TCRdb on the 5' RACE reads, gives a single entry per CDR3 protein. Among 20,000 to 30,000 distinct CDR3 sequences, approximately 6% were seen once, and the ten largest hold 22%. Source: PBMCs, taken at follow-up. All receptors come from a male donor with early-stage non-small cell lung cancer. The CDR3 runs from the conserved cysteine through the conserved F or W. The order of the fields is D gene, V gene, clone size, J gene, CDR3 protein, CDR3 DNA. D genes are given only for firm matches. Size is omitted from some rows. Given values are once, few, many or a class for expanded clones.

>NA|TRBV6-5|many|TRBJ2-7
CASRAGHSIDEQYF
TGTGCCAGCAGAGCGGGACACTCGATTGACGAGCAGTACTTC
>NA|TRBV2|few|TRBJ2-3
CASSGFVLADTQYF
TGTGCCAGCAGTGGATTCGTGCTTGCAGATACGCAGTATTTT
>NA|TRBV2|many|TRBJ1-2
CASSLEANYGYTF
TGTGCCAGCAGCCTCGAGGCTAACTATGGCTACACCTTC
>NA|TRBV6-6|many|TRBJ2-2
CASSYGLGGELFF
TGTGCCAGCAGTTACGGGCTTGGCGGGGAGCTGTTTTTT
>TRBD1|TRBV7-2|many|TRBJ2-3
CASSGQGSDTQYF
TGTGCCAGCAGCGGACAGGGTTCAGATACGCAGTATTTT
>TRBD1|TRBV28|many|TRBJ2-7
CASSFQGAGDEQYF
TGTGCCAGCAGTTTCCAGGGGGCGGGCGACGAGCAGTACTTC
>TRBD1|TRBV29-1|many|TRBJ2-2
CSVEGNRGRTGELFF
TGCAGCGTTGAGGGTAACAGGGGTCGAACCGGGGAGCTGTTTTTT
>TRBD2|TRBV11-3|many|TRBJ2-1
CASSPGVSSGSPNEQFF
TGTGCCAGCAGCCCCGGAGTGAGTAGCGGGAGTCCCAATGAGCAGTTCTTC
>NA|TRBV5-4|many|TRBJ1-2
CASSLGQALYGYTF
TGTGCCAGCAGCTTGGGGCAGGCCCTCTATGGCTACACCTTC
>NA|TRBV29-1|many|TRBJ1-2
CSAGWGYGYTF
TGCAGCGCTGGTTGGGGCTATGGCTACACCTTC
>TRBD2|TRBV5-1|many|TRBJ2-1
CASSFRGTSGRGPYNEQFF
TGCGCCAGCAGCTTTCGTGGGACTAGCGGGAGAGGGCCCTACAATGAGCAGTTCTTC
>NA|TRBV6-1|many|TRBJ1-1
CASILDRPGEAFF
TGTGCCAGCATACTCGACAGGCCAGGTGAAGCTTTCTTT
>TRBD2|TRBV12-5|many|TRBJ2-1
CASGLPSGGAYNEQFF
TGTGCTAGTGGCCTTCCGAGCGGGGGGGCTTACAATGAGCAGTTCTTC
>TRBD2|TRBV4-3|few|TRBJ2-1
CASSQAGAGGPGGEQFF
TGCGCCAGCAGCCAAGCGGGAGCGGGAGGGCCGGGTGGAGAGCAGTTCTTC
>NA|TRBV7-2|NA|TRBJ2-4
CASSPHGVRAKNIQYF
TGTGCCAGCAGCCCCCACGGGGTCAGAGCCAAAAACATTCAGTACTTC
>TRBD1|TRBV24-1|NA|TRBJ2-7
CATSDQIPAGTGSYEQYF
TGTGCCACCAGTGATCAGATACCGGCCGGGACAGGGTCCTACGAGCAGTACTTC
>TRBD1|TRBV6-6|NA|TRBJ1-1
CASSKQGYGAFF
TGTGCCAGCAGCAAACAGGGGTATGGAGCTTTCTTT